The 8 T cell receptor beta chains given below trace back to one sample, sequenced in a study of blood T cell repertoires in COVID-19. Method: immunoSEQ multiplex PCR; TCRdb's copy keeps in-frame clones and lacks some. This table has tens of thousands of clones, 89% appearing once. The specimen sequenced was peripheral blood. These receptors were collected from a man aged 55 to 70 with COVID-19, enrolled during active disease.

The chain recombines TRBV6-1 with TRBJ1-1; a weak D match, TRBD1 (5 bases). The germline CDR1 and CDR2 sequences are MNHNS and SASEGT. V lost 5 bases and J lost 2, with 12 bases in between. The CDR3 totals 14 residues. As DNA, the CDR3 is TGTGCCAGCAGTCCTGGAGGGACCAACACTGAAGCTTTCTTT. Amino acid sequence: CASSPGGTNTEAFF.

Notes on this clone: This specimen includes other DNA sequences encoding the same CDR3. This rearrangement joins TRBV19 to TRBJ2-7, with D possibly matching TRBD2 (5 bases). CDR1 is LNHDA and CDR2 is SQIVND in the germline V gene (reference sequence). The CDR3 spans 12 residues. V was shortened by 2 bases and J by 6 bases, with 8 bases between the two germline ends. The chain's CDR3 is CASSIPGSEQYF. CDR3 DNA: TGTGCCAGTAGTATACCGGGGAGCGAGCAGTACTTC.

V usage is TRBV2 and J usage is TRBJ1-3, with TRBD1 identical over 7 bases. Losses at the gene ends were 4 bases for V and 0 bases for J; bases not matched to a gene: 3. CDR1 and CDR2 (germline): SNHLY, FYNNEI. This CDR3 has 15 amino acids. DNA for the CDR3: TGTGCCAGCAGTGCGGGGACAGACTCTGGAAACACCATATATTTT. This gives the protein CASSAGTDSGNTIYF. Combining the CDR3 with reference TRBV2 and TRBJ1-3 gives the whole variable domain EPEVTQTPSHQVTQMGQEVILRCVPISNHLYFYWYRQILGQKVEFLVSFYNNEISEKSEIFDDQFSVERPDGSNFTLKIRSTKLEDSAMYFCASSAGTDSGNTIYFGEGSWLTVV.

In DNA, the CDR3 is TGCGCCAGCAGCTTTTTAGCGGGCCTTAACAATGAGCAGTTCTTC. Its protein is CASSFLAGLNNEQFF. V is TRBV5-1 and J is TRBJ2-1, with 7 bases identical to TRBD2. J lost 5 bases, V lost 2 bases, and 7 bases had no gene match. Germline V gene data show CDR1 as SGHRS and CDR2 as YFSETQ. CDR3 length: 15 residues.

The J gene is TRBJ2-1, the V gene TRBV5-6; 7 nucleotides match TRBD2. Losses at the gene ends were 0 bases for V and 8 bases for J; bases not matched to a gene: 2. The CDR3 runs 13 residues. Germline V gives CDR1 SGHDT, CDR2 YYEEEE. The DNA for the CDR3 is TGTGCCAGCAGCTTGGGCCGGGGGGATGAGCAGTTCTTC. Its protein is CASSLGRGDEQFF. The entire variable domain, with the rest obtained from reference TRBV5-6 and TRBJ2-1, is as follows: DAGVTQSPTHLIKTRGQQVTLRCSPKSGHDTVSWYQQALGQGPQFIFQYYEEEERQRGNFPDRFSGHQFPNYSSELNVNALLLGDSALYLCASSLGRGDEQFFGPGTRLTVL.

The chain links TRBV2 to TRBJ1-2; D possibly corresponds to TRBD1 (6 bases). Looked up from germline, CDR1 is SNHLY and CDR2 is FYNNEI. Trimming stripped 5 bases from V and 4 bases from J, with 17 bases between. This CDR3 spans 15 amino acids. CDR3 bases: TGTGCCAGCAGTCTCGGACAGCCGTCCTCCTATGGCTACACCTTC. This codes for CASSLGQPSSYGYTF.

V is TRBV6-6 and J is TRBJ1-5; 7 positions match TRBD1. Unmatched junction bases numbered 11, after V lost 5 bases and J lost 4 bases. Germline CDR1 and CDR2: MNHNY and SVGAGI (reference sequence). The length of the CDR3 is 16 residues. The CDR3 loop is CASSIATGRKNQPQHF. CDR3 bases: TGTGCCAGCAGTATCGCGACAGGGCGGAAGAATCAGCCCCAGCATTTT.

V is TRBV28 and J is TRBJ1-1; a weak D match, TRBD1 (5 bases). This CDR3 is 13 amino acids long. V shed 3 bases and J shed 5 bases, with 10 bases lying between them. Germline V gene sequence: CDR1 MDHEN, CDR2 SYDVKM. For the CDR3, the DNA is TGTGCCAGCAGTTTTCTGAAGGGGACTGAAGCTTTCTTT. It translates to CASSFLKGTEAFF.